The rows below give T cell receptor beta chains drawn from one sample of a study of CD8+ T cells in alopecia areata. Libraries were prepared by immunoSEQ multiplex PCR; TCRdb keeps only in-frame clonotypes and omits some of them. Among tens of thousands of clones, around 66% were seen once, and the ten largest hold 20% to 25%. The material sequenced was CD8+ T cells sorted from blood, taken at week 24, from a patient treated with tofacitinib. Receptors were obtained from a human donor with alopecia areata. CDR3s include the opening cysteine and the closing phenylalanine or tryptophan. The D gene is left open where the match is weak. Expanded clones get a size class; other rows say once, few or many, or leave the size out.

cdr3_aa cdr3_nt v_call d_call j_call clone_size
CATSTTEDSLGTQYF TGTGCCACCAGCACGACCGAGGACAGCTTGGGGACCCAGTACTTC TRBV15 . TRBJ2-5 once
CASSFRSGTNTDTQYF TGTGCCAGCAGCTTCAGATCCGGGACTAACACAGATACGCAGTATTTT TRBV14 TRBD2 TRBJ2-3 few
CASSFVEGGDEQYF TGTGCCAGCAGCTTTGTTGAGGGCGGGGACGAGCAGTACTTC TRBV7-9 . TRBJ2-7 .
CASSENGLPDEQYF TGTGCCAGCAGCGAGAACGGCCTTCCCGACGAGCAGTACTTC TRBV5-4 . TRBJ2-7 few
CASSQTGGADTQYF TGTGCCAGCAGCCAGACGGGAGGGGCAGATACGCAGTATTTT TRBV14 TRBD2 TRBJ2-3 .
CAWTAGTGDTEAFF TGTGCCTGGACAGCCGGGACAGGGGATACTGAAGCTTTCTTT TRBV30 TRBD1 TRBJ1-1 .
CSASGLIIYNEQFF TGCAGCGCCTCCGGACTAATCATCTACAATGAGCAGTTCTTC TRBV29-1 . TRBJ2-1 once
CASSQSSVPAVSSYEQYF TGCGCCAGCAGTCAATCGTCTGTGCCAGCCGTAAGCTCCTACGAGCAGTACTTC TRBV23-1 . TRBJ2-7 few
CASSQNSGPRANVLTF TGCGCCAGCAGCCAAAATTCCGGGCCCCGGGCCAACGTCCTGACTTTC TRBV4-3 . TRBJ2-6 .
CASGSVSSTYEQYF TGTGCCAGCGGTTCTGTCTCTAGTACCTACGAGCAGTACTTC TRBV13 . TRBJ2-7 .
CAWTTGTGYSEQYF TGTGCCTGGACCACCGGGACAGGGTACAGCGAGCAGTACTTC TRBV30 TRBD1 TRBJ2-7 .
CASSSDQTRGFVTDTQYF TGTGCCAGCAGCTCAGACCAAACTCGGGGGTTCGTCACAGATACGCAGTATTTT TRBV7-9 . TRBJ2-3 .
CAAHWDNEQFF TGTGCCGCCCATTGGGACAATGAGCAGTTCTTC TRBV2 . TRBJ2-1 .
CASSDSGGDEQYF TGTGCCAGCAGCGATAGCGGGGGTGACGAGCAGTACTTC TRBV11-2 TRBD2 TRBJ2-7 .
CASSQTGTQYF TGTGCCAGCAGCCAGACGGGTACGCAGTATTTT TRBV13 . TRBJ2-3 .
CASDRGAATEAFF TGTGCCAGCGACAGGGGCGCGGCCACTGAAGCTTTCTTT TRBV28 TRBD1 TRBJ1-1 .
CASSPWDYSYEQYF TGTGCCAGCAGCCCCTGGGACTACTCCTACGAGCAGTACTTC TRBV5-6 TRBD2 TRBJ2-7 .
CASSSQNVGTPQREQFF TGTGCCAGCAGCTCTCAGAATGTCGGGACTCCCCAAAGGGAGCAGTTCTTC TRBV7-9 . TRBJ2-1 few
CASSMARSYNEQFF TGTGCCAGTAGTATGGCCAGGTCCTACAATGAGCAGTTCTTC TRBV19 . TRBJ2-1 .
CASSLRGRRAFGEQYF TGTGCCAGCAGTTTAAGAGGCAGACGAGCCTTTGGTGAGCAGTACTTC TRBV27 . TRBJ2-7 .
CASSGGLGAGNQPQHF TGTGCCAGCAGCGGGGGCCTAGGAGCAGGCAATCAGCCCCAGCATTTT TRBV7-9 . TRBJ1-5 .
CASSLSGQGLEQYF TGTGCCAGCAGTTTATCCGGACAGGGGTTGGAGCAGTACTTC TRBV27 TRBD1 TRBJ2-7 .
CASSPRQGSDEQYF TGCGCCAGCAGCCCACGACAGGGGAGCGACGAGCAGTACTTC TRBV4-1 TRBD1 TRBJ2-7 .
CASSQDPGLGQFF TGCGCCAGCAGCCAAGATCCGGGCTTGGGGCAGTTCTTC TRBV9 . TRBJ2-1 .
CASSTSGGYNEQFF TGTGCCAGTAGCACTAGCGGGGGTTACAATGAGCAGTTCTTC TRBV6-6 TRBD2 TRBJ2-1 .
CAWSGGRQGPQGDTQYF TGTGCCTGGAGCGGGGGACGACAGGGACCTCAGGGAGATACGCAGTATTTT TRBV30 . TRBJ2-3 .
CASSFPGSGWEPYQETQYF TGTGCCAGCAGCTTCCCTGGTAGCGGGTGGGAACCGTACCAAGAGACCCAGTACTTC TRBV7-9 TRBD2 TRBJ2-5 .
CASSEVEAGAMIYGYTF TGCGCCAGCAGCGAGGTAGAGGCAGGGGCGATGATCTATGGCTACACCTTC TRBV4-1 . TRBJ1-2 .
CASSGLAGGSQETQYF TGTGCCAGCAGTGGCTTAGCGGGGGGTTCTCAAGAGACCCAGTACTTC TRBV2 TRBD2 TRBJ2-5 once
CASSSRGALGNQPQHF TGTGCCAGCAGTTCCAGGGGGGCCCTAGGCAATCAGCCCCAGCATTTT TRBV27 TRBD1 TRBJ1-5 .
CASSLSGTGYEQYF TGTGCCAGCAGTTTATCGGGGACAGGGTACGAGCAGTACTTC TRBV27 TRBD1 TRBJ2-7 once
CASSRLADNEQFF TGTGCCAGCAGTAGACTAGCAGACAATGAGCAGTTCTTC TRBV6-5 TRBD2 TRBJ2-1 .
CASSTGQGLITEAFF TGTGCCAGCAGCACAGGACAGGGGTTGATAACTGAAGCTTTCTTT TRBV7-9 TRBD1 TRBJ1-1 .
CASSQEYQGWTEAFF TGCGCCAGCAGCCAAGAGTACCAGGGATGGACTGAAGCTTTCTTT TRBV4-3 . TRBJ1-1 .
CSGNREGNIQYF TGCAGCGGAAACAGGGAGGGAAACATTCAGTACTTC TRBV29-1 . TRBJ2-4 .
CASSLWGGSSYEQYF TGTGCCAGCAGTTTATGGGGGGGCTCATCCTACGAGCAGTACTTC TRBV28 . TRBJ2-7 once
CASSLDQLAGAYEQYF TGTGCCAGCAGCTTAGATCAGTTAGCGGGAGCCTACGAGCAGTACTTC TRBV11-2 TRBD2 TRBJ2-7 .
CASSQGRVPYEQYF TGCGCCAGCAGCCAAGGCCGGGTCCCCTACGAGCAGTACTTC TRBV4-3 . TRBJ2-7 .
CASSVAALASLDEQFF TGTGCCAGCAGCGTAGCCGCTCTAGCGTCCCTCGATGAGCAGTTCTTC TRBV9 . TRBJ2-1 .